A selection of T cell receptor beta chains follows, all from one sample in a study of T cells in Graves' hyperthyroidism and ophthalmopathy. TCRdb re-called the multiplex PCR reads with MiXCR, one entry per CDR3 protein. The sample lists fewer than 450,000 distinct CDR3 sequences; about 16% were seen once. Material: blood. All receptors come from a woman aged 55-69 years with Graves' ophthalmopathy. The CDR3 runs from the conserved cysteine through the conserved F or W. A D gene is named only where the DNA matches it firmly. Clone size, where shown, is once, few, many, or a class for clones that have expanded.

cdr3_nt cdr3_aa clone_size j_call d_call v_call
TGTGCCAGCACAATCGGAGGGGGGACGACCTACGAGCAGTACTTC CASTIGGGTTYEQYF NA TRBJ2-7 NA TRBV28
TGTGCCAGCAGTAATCCGGGACAGGGGAATTCACCCCTCCACTTT CASSNPGQGNSPLHF many TRBJ1-6 TRBD1 TRBV28
TGTGCCAGCAGCTTAGCCCCCGCCATGATAAACACCGGGGAGCTGTTTTTT CASSLAPAMINTGELFF many TRBJ2-2 NA TRBV11-2
TGCAGCGTTGTCGGGCGGGAGGGTACAGATACGCAGTATTTT CSVVGREGTDTQYF many TRBJ2-3 TRBD2 TRBV29-1
TGCAGTGCTAGGCCTCCCCTGAGTGAGTTCTACGAGCAGTACTTC CSARPPLSEFYEQYF NA TRBJ2-7 NA TRBV20-1
TGTGCCAGCGGGGACAACCTCTACGAGCAGTACTTC CASGDNLYEQYF NA TRBJ2-7 NA TRBV25-1
TGCAGTGCTAATGTCCGAGCGGATGAGCAGTTCTTC CSANVRADEQFF many TRBJ2-1 NA TRBV20-1
TGTGCCAGCTCTGAGACAGGCCCCGTGACCCAGTACTTC CASSETGPVTQYF many TRBJ2-5 NA TRBV2
TGTGCCAGCAGTTGGGTAGGGGGGGCCGAGACCCTCTACGAGCAGTACTTC CASSWVGGAETLYEQYF NA TRBJ2-7 NA TRBV12-3/TRBV12-4
TGTGCCAGCAGCCAAGTATCCAGGGCGGCAGATACGCAGTATTTT CASSQVSRAADTQYF few TRBJ2-3 NA TRBV3-1
TGTGCCAGCAGTTTTGGGACGAACTCCTACGAGCAGTACTTC CASSFGTNSYEQYF NA TRBJ2-7 NA TRBV12-3/TRBV12-4
TGCGCCAGCAGCCAAGGTAGTCGACTAGCGGGAAAGGGGTATGAGCAGTTCTTC CASSQGSRLAGKGYEQFF few TRBJ2-1 TRBD2 TRBV5-1
TGTGCCAACCCCAGAGAGGGAGGCCCCTTGAATGAGCAGTTCTTC CANPREGGPLNEQFF many TRBJ2-1 NA TRBV7-9
TGCAGTGCTAGAGAGGGGGGGGCGACCCCCTACGAGCAGTACTTC CSAREGGATPYEQYF NA TRBJ2-7 NA TRBV20-1
TGTGCCAGCAGTCGAACCGGGACTAGTACCTACGAGCAGTACTTC CASSRTGTSTYEQYF few TRBJ2-7 TRBD2 TRBV6-1
TGTGCCAGCAGCTCCGGGACAGTTAATGAAAAACTGTTTTTT CASSSGTVNEKLFF many TRBJ1-4 TRBD1 TRBV7-2
TGTGCCAGTAGTATAGATCGAAGTAATCAGCCCCAGCATTTT CASSIDRSNQPQHF NA TRBJ1-5 NA TRBV19